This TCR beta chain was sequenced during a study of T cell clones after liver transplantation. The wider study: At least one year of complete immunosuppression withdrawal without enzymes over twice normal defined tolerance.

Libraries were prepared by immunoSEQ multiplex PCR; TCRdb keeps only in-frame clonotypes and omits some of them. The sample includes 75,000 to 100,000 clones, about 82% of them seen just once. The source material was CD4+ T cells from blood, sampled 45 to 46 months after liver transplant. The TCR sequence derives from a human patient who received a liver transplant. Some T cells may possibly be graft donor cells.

The CDR3 sequence is CASSEAGRRAVEGYTF. CDR3 DNA: TGTGCCAGCAGTGAAGCGGGTCGGCGGGCCGTGGAGGGCTACACCTTC. The chain recombines TRBV2 with TRBJ1-2; the D is unclear. Looked up from germline, CDR1 is SNHLY and CDR2 is FYNNEI. The CDR3 runs 16 residues. Trimming left V 0 bases short and J 8 bases short, with 19 bases between.